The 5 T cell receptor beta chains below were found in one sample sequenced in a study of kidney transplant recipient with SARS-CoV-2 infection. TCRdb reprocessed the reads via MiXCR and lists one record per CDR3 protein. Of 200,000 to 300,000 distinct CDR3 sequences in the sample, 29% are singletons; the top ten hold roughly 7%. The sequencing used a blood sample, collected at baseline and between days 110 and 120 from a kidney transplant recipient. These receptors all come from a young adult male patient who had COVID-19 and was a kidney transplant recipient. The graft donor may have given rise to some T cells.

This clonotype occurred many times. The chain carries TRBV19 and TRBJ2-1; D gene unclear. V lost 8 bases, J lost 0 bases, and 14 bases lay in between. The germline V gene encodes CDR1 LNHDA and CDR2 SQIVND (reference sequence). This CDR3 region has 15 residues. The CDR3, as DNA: TGTGCCAGTCTGTCACGCCGGAGCTCCTACAATGAGCAGTTCTTC. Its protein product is CASLSRRSSYNEQFF.

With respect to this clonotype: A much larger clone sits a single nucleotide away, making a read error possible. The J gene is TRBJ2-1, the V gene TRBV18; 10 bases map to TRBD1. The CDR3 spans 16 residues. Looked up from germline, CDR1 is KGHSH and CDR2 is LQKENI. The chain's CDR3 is CASSRGQGVSCNEQFF. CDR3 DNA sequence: TGTGCCAGCTCCCGAGGACAGGGGGTCTCCTGCAATGAGCAGTTCTTC.

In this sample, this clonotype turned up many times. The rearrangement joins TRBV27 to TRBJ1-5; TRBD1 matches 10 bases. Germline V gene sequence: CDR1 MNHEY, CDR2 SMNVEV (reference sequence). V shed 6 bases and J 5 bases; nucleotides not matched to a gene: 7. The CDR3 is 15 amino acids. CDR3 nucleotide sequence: TGTGCCAGCAGGGGGACAGGGGCAATTTATCAGCCCCAGCATTTT. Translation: CASRGTGAIYQPQHF.

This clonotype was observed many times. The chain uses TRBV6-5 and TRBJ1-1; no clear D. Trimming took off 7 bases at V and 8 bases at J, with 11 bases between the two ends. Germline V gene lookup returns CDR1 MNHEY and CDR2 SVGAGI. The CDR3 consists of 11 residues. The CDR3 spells CASTRYGEAFF. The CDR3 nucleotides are TGTGCCAGCACTAGATATGGGGAAGCTTTCTTT.

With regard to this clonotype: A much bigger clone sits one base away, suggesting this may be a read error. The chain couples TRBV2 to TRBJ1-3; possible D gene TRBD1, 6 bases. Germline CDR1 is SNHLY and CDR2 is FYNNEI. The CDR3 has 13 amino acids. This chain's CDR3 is CAAGQLSENTIYF. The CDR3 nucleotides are TGTGCCGCCGGACAGCTCTCTGAAAACACCATATATTTT.